The clone carrying this T cell receptor beta chain was seen just once. Sequencing was performed with immunoSEQ multiplex PCR; in TCRdb, only in-frame clones are kept and a portion is missing. The profile shows tens of thousands of clones, less than 80% of them singletons. The CDR3 is made up of 14 amino acids. Germline V lookup: CDR1 MDHEN, CDR2 SYDVKM. Trimming took 8 bases from V and 1 from J, leaving 14 bases between them. These data are taken from a study of blood T cell repertoires in COVID-19. In the study overall: Specimens from acute and convalescent COVID-19 originated in the United States, Italy and Spain.

This TCR was sampled from a man aged 55 to 70 with active or convalescent COVID-19. The specimen was peripheral blood. The chain uses TRBV28 and TRBJ1-2; D not certain. CDR3 sequence: CASLGFGFNYGYTF. CDR3 nucleotides: TGTGCCAGCCTAGGATTTGGCTTTAACTATGGCTACACCTTC.